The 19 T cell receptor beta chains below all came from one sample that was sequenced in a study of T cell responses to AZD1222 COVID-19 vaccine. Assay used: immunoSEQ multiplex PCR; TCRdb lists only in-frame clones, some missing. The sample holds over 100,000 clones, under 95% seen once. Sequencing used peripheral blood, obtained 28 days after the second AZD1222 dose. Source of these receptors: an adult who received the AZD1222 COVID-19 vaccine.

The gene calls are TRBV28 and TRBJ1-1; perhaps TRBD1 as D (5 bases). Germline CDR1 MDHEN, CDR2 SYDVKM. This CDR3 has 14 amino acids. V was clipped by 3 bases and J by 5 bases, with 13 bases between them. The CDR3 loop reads CASSFGQGGTEAFF. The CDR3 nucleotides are TGTGCCAGCAGTTTCGGGCAGGGTGGAACTGAAGCTTTCTTT.

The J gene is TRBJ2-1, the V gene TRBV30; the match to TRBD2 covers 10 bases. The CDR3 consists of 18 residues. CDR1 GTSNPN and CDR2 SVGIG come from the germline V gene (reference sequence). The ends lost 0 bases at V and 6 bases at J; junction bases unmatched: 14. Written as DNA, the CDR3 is TGTGCCTGGAGTGTACAACCCCATACTAGCGGGACGATCAATGAGCAGTTCTTC. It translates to CAWSVQPHTSGTINEQFF. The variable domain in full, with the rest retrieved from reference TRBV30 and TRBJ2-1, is SQTIHQWPATLVQPVGSPLSLECTVEGTSNPNLYWYRQAAGRGLQLLFYSVGIGQISSEVPQNLSASRPQDRQFILSSKKLLLSDSGFYLCAWSVQPHTSGTINEQFFGPGTRLTVL.

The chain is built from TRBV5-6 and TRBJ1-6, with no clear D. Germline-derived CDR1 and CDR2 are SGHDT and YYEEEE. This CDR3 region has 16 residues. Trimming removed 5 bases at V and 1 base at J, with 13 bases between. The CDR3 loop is CASSTAGGSYNSPLHF. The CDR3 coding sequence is TGTGCCAGCAGTACGGCTGGCGGTTCCTATAATTCACCCCTCCACTTT.

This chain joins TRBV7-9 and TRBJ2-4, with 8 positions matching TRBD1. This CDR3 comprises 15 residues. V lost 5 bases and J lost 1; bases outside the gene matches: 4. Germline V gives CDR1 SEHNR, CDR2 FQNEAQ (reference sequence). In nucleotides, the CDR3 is TGTGCCAGCAGCCCCGGGACAGGTGCCAAAAACATTCAGTACTTC. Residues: CASSPGTGAKNIQYF.

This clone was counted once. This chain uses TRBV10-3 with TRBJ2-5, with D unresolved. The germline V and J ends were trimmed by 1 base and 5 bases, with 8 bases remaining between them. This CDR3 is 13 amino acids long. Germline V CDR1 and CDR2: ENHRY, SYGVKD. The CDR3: CAISELSLETQYF. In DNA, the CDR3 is TGTGCCATCAGTGAGTTAAGCCTGGAGACCCAGTACTTC.

CDR3 coding DNA: TGTGCCAGCAGTTCCTACAGTGAAGTTAATTCACCCCTCCACTTT. Amino acid sequence: CASSSYSEVNSPLHF. The J gene is TRBJ1-6, the V gene TRBV28; no definite D call. The CDR3 spans 15 residues. Germline CDR1 is MDHEN and CDR2 is SYDVKM. V lost 4 bases to trimming and J lost 6 bases, with 13 bases between them.

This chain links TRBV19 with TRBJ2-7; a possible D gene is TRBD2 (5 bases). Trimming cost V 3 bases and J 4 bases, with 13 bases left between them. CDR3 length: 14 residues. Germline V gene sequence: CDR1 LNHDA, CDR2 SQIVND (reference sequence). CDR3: CASSISGRHYEQYF. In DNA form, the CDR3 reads TGTGCCAGTAGTATTTCGGGGAGACATTACGAGCAGTACTTC.

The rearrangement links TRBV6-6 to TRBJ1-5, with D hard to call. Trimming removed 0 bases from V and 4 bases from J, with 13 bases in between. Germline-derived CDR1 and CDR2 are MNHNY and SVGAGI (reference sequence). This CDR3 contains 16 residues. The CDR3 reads CASSYSTGVGNQPQHF. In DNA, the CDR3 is TGTGCCAGCAGTTACTCTACGGGAGTAGGGAATCAGCCCCAGCATTTT.

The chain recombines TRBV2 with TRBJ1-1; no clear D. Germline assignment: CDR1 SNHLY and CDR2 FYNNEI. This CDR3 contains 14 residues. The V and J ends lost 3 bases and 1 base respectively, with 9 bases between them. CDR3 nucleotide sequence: TGTGCCAGCAGTGACGGGCTTTCGAACACTGAAGCTTTCTTT. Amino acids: CASSDGLSNTEAFF.

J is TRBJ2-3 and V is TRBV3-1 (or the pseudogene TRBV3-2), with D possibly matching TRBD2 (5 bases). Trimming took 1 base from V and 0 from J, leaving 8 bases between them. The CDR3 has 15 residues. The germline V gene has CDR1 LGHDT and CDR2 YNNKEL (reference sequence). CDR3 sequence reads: CASSQAGFSTDTQYF. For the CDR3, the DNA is TGTGCCAGCAGCCAAGCGGGGTTTAGCACAGATACGCAGTATTTT.

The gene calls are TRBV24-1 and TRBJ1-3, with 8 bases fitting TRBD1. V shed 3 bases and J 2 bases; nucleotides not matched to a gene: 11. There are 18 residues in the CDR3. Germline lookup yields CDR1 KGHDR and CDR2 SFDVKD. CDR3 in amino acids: CATSDRQGKIHAGNTIYF. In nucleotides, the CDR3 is TGTGCCACCAGTGATCGACAGGGGAAAATCCACGCTGGAAACACCATATATTTT.

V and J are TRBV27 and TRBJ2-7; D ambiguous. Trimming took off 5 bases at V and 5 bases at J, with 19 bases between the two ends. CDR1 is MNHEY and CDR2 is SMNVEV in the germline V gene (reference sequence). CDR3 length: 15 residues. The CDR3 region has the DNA TGTGCCAGCAGTAAAATACCGGGCCTTGGTCACGAGCAGTACTTC. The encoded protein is CASSKIPGLGHEQYF.

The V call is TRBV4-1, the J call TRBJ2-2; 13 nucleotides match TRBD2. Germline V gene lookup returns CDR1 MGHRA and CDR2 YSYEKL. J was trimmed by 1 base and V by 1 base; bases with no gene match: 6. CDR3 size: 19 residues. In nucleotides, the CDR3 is TGCGCCAGCAGCCAAGGGTGGGGACTAGCGGGAAGGAACACCGGGGAGCTGTTTTTT. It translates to CASSQGWGLAGRNTGELFF.

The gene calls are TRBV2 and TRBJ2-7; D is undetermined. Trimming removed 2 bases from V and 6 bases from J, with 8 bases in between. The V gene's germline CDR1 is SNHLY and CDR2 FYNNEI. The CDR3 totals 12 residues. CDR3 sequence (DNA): TGTGCCAGCAGTGAAAAAACAAGCGAGCAGTACTTC. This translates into CASSEKTSEQYF. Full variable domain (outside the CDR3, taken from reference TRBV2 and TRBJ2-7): EPEVTQTPSHQVTQMGQEVILRCVPISNHLYFYWYRQILGQKVEFLVSFYNNEISEKSEIFDDQFSVERPDGSNFTLKIRSTKLEDSAMYFCASSEKTSEQYFGPGTRLTVT.

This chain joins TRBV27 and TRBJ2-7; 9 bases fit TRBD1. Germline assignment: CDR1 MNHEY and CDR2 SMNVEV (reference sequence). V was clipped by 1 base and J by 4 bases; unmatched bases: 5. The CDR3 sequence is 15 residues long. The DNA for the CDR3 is TGTGCCAGCAGTTTATTGGGACAGGGCCTTTACGAGCAGTACTTC. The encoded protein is CASSLLGQGLYEQYF.

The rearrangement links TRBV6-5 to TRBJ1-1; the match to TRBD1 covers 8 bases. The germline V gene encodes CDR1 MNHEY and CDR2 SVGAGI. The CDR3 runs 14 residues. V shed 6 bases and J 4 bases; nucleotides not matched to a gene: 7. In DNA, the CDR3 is TGTGCCAGCAGACTCAGGGGGCGCGTCACTGAAGCTTTCTTT. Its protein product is CASRLRGRVTEAFF.

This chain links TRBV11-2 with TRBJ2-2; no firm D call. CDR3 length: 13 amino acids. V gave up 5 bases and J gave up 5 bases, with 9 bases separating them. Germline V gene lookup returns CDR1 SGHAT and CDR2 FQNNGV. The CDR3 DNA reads TGTGCCAGCAGCCACACCTCAACCGGGGAGCTGTTTTTT. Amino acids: CASSHTSTGELFF.

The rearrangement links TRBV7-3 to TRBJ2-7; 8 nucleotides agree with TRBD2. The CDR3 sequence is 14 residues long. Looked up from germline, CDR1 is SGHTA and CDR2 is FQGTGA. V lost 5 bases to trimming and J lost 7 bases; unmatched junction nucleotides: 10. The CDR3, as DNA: TGTGCCAGCAGCATTGGTAGCGGGGTGAAAGAGCAGTACTTC. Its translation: CASSIGSGVKEQYF.

The DNA of the CDR3 is TGTGCCAGTAGTAACCGGGAGATGAATAGCAATCAGCCCCAGCATTTT. Translating gives CASSNREMNSNQPQHF. The chain joins TRBV19 to TRBJ1-5; D is unresolved. Germline CDR1 LNHDA, CDR2 SQIVND (reference sequence). The ends were cut back, 4 bases at V and 0 bases at J, with 13 bases in the middle. This CDR3 is built from 16 residues.